A selection of T cell receptor beta chains follows, all from one sample in a study of control samples from healthy donors and cancer patients. TCRdb's copy holds only in-frame clones and misses some; the assay was immunoSEQ multiplex PCR. This table has 50,000 to 70,000 clones, roughly 90% appearing once. The sample was blood. These receptors all stem from a man aged 45-65 years in good health. Each CDR3 is given with its conserved first and last residue. D genes are given only for firm matches. Only some rows state a clone size, as once, few, many or a class for expanded clones.

j_call,v_call,clone_size,d_call,cdr3_nt,cdr3_aa
TRBJ1-2,TRBV28,.,.,TGTGCCAGCAGTGAGGCCCGAACGGCAAACTATGGCTACACCTTC,CASSEARTANYGYTF
TRBJ1-6,TRBV28,.,TRBD1,TGTGCCAGCAGTTCGGGACAGCTAAATTCACCCCTCCACTTT,CASSSGQLNSPLHF
TRBJ1-1,TRBV13,.,.,TGTGCCAGCAGCTTGAGCGGGGGCGGGTACACTGAAGCTTTCTTT,CASSLSGGGYTEAFF
TRBJ2-7,TRBV11-2,.,TRBD2,TGTGCCAGCAGCCCGACTAGCGGGAGAGAAGAGCAGTACTTC,CASSPTSGREEQYF
TRBJ2-7,TRBV28,.,.,TGTGCCAGCAGTTTTATTTTCTACGAGCAGTACTTC,CASSFIFYEQYF
TRBJ1-5,TRBV6-1,.,.,TGTGCCAGCAGTGGGTTGCCCGGGTTGGACGATGTCAACAATCAGCCCCAGCATTTT,CASSGLPGLDDVNNQPQHF
TRBJ2-7,TRBV3-1/TRBV3-2,.,.,TGTGCCAGCAGCCAAGGGGACGGGGTATCCTACGAGCAGTACTTC,CASSQGDGVSYEQYF
TRBJ2-1,TRBV5-1,.,TRBD2,TGCGCCAGCAGCACCGGGACTAGCGGGAGTAATGAGCAGTTCTTC,CASSTGTSGSNEQFF
TRBJ2-1,TRBV19,.,TRBD2,TGTGCCAGTCAACCGCCGGGACTAGCGGGAACTTCGTACAATGAGCAGTTCTTC,CASQPPGLAGTSYNEQFF
TRBJ1-6,TRBV11-2,.,.,TGTGCCAGCAGCTTAGTCTTCGATGGAAGTTCACCCCTCCACTTT,CASSLVFDGSSPLHF
TRBJ2-1,TRBV27,.,TRBD2,TGTGCCAGCAGTCTCCTCAGCGGGAGCGGTTACAATGAGCAGTTCTTC,CASSLLSGSGYNEQFF
TRBJ2-3,TRBV29-1,.,TRBD2,TGCAGCGTTGCTGTAGCGGGAGGGCCCACAGATACGCAGTATTTT,CSVAVAGGPTDTQYF
TRBJ2-3,TRBV21-1,.,.,TGTGCCAGCAGCCTCCGGACTAGCGGCCCCCCCACAGATACGCAGTATTTT,CASSLRTSGPPTDTQYF
TRBJ1-1,TRBV11-2,once,TRBD1,TGTGCCAGCAGCCGAGGAATGGGCAGGGGGATCACTGAAGCTTTCTTT,CASSRGMGRGITEAFF
TRBJ2-5,TRBV9,.,TRBD1,TGTGCCAGCAGCTGGACGGGGACAGGGGGCCAAGAGACCCAGTACTTC,CASSWTGTGGQETQYF
TRBJ1-1,TRBV7-9,.,.,TGTGCCAGCAGCGGGTGGGAGTTGAACACTGAAGCTTTCTTT,CASSGWELNTEAFF
TRBJ2-1,TRBV6-5,.,TRBD1,TGTGCCAGCAGCCAACGACAGGGACGATACAATGAGCAGTTCTTC,CASSQRQGRYNEQFF
TRBJ1-4,TRBV28,.,.,TGTGCCAGCAGTTCGGAGGAGCTATCTAATGAAAAACTGTTTTTT,CASSSEELSNEKLFF
TRBJ2-7,TRBV5-6,.,TRBD1,TGTGCCAGCAGAACCCGACAGGGCTTCGTCTACGAGCAGTACTTC,CASRTRQGFVYEQYF
TRBJ2-2,TRBV10-3,.,.,TGTGCCATCTCCGGGACGGTAATAAACACCGGGGAGCTGTTTTTT,CAISGTVINTGELFF
TRBJ2-2,TRBV19,.,.,TGTGCCAGTAGTATCGAAAACACCGGGGAGCTGTTTTTT,CASSIENTGELFF
TRBJ2-7,TRBV7-2,.,TRBD1,TGTGCCAGCAGTACCAACAGGGGTGGCTACGAGCAGTACTTC,CASSTNRGGYEQYF
TRBJ2-7,TRBV19,.,TRBD1,TGTGCCAGTAGTGCCAGGACAGGGTTTGGCTACGAGCAGTACTTC,CASSARTGFGYEQYF
TRBJ2-7,TRBV9,.,.,TGTGCCAGCAGCGGGGACTCCTACGAGCAGTACTTC,CASSGDSYEQYF
TRBJ1-2,TRBV5-1,.,.,TGCGCCAGCAGCGCCGTTGGGGAAAACTATGGCTACACCTTC,CASSAVGENYGYTF
TRBJ2-4,TRBV4-2,.,TRBD1,TGTGCCAGCAGCCAAGATAAACAGGGGCAGAAAAACATTCAGTACTTC,CASSQDKQGQKNIQYF
TRBJ1-6,TRBV27,.,.,TGTGCCAGCAGTTTAGACCCGGGGCCTGCGGCGGGGTCACCCCTCCACTTT,CASSLDPGPAAGSPLHF
TRBJ2-7,TRBV20-1,.,.,TGCAGTGCTGGGACCCTCTACGAGCAGTACTTC,CSAGTLYEQYF
TRBJ2-7,TRBV6-5,.,TRBD1,TGTGCCAGCAGCCCCTTAGGGACAGGTGGCTACGAGCAGTACTTC,CASSPLGTGGYEQYF
TRBJ2-7,TRBV28,.,.,TGTGCCAGCAGTTTAGGGTCCGACCCGGACTACGAGCAGTACTTC,CASSLGSDPDYEQYF
TRBJ2-3,TRBV28,.,TRBD2,TGTGCCAGCAGTTTTGGCCTAGCGGGAGTGTCAGATACGCAGTATTTT,CASSFGLAGVSDTQYF
TRBJ2-1,TRBV6-5,.,.,TGTGCCAGCAGTTGGGAGGTTGGGAGCAATGAGCAGTTCTTC,CASSWEVGSNEQFF
TRBJ1-1,TRBV28,.,.,TGTGCCAGCAGTCCCCGGGGGTGGTATCCCATGAACACTGAAGCTTTCTTT,CASSPRGWYPMNTEAFF
TRBJ2-7,TRBV2,.,.,TGTGCCAGCCGAGGTCTAGGTCCCTACGAGCAGTACTTC,CASRGLGPYEQYF
TRBJ2-3,TRBV9,.,.,TGTGCCAGCAGCGGATACACAGATACGCAGTATTTT,CASSGYTDTQYF
TRBJ2-5,TRBV7-2,.,TRBD2,TGTGCCAGCAGCTTAGAATCGGGGGGATGGGAGACCCAGTACTTC,CASSLESGGWETQYF
TRBJ1-2,TRBV27,.,TRBD1,TGTGCCAGCAGCCCTTGGACAGGCTATGGCTACACCTTC,CASSPWTGYGYTF